The 18 T cell receptor beta chains reported below all come from one sample, sequenced in a study of identical twins. In TCRdb, the 5' RACE reads were re-called with MiXCR into one record per CDR3 protein. The sample has about 250,000 distinct CDR3 sequences, around 8.8% seen once. The same data also went into a second study, on yellow fever vaccine responses in identical twins.

Sequencing was performed on CD8+ T cells sorted from blood. These receptors were obtained from a woman in her late teens or twenties in good health.

This clonotype has only one observation. This chain joins TRBV28 and TRBJ2-7; D may match TRBD1 or TRBD2 (6 bases each). The V end lost 5 bases, the J end lost 3 bases, and 14 bases lay between the germline ends. The CDR3 spans 14 residues. Looked up from germline, CDR1 is MDHEN and CDR2 is SYDVKM. The CDR3 DNA reads as TGTGCCAGCAGTCCCCGGGGGCGCAGCTACGAGCAGTACTTC. The encoded protein is CASSPRGRSYEQYF.

The chain is built from TRBV9 and TRBJ2-1; 10 nucleotides match TRBD2. J lost 6 bases, V lost 0 bases, and 6 bases had no gene match. Germline V gives CDR1 SGDLS, CDR2 YYNGEE. The length of the CDR3 is 16 residues. The DNA for the CDR3 is TGTGCCAGCAGCGTAGAGCCTAGCGGGGGTTTCAATGAGCAGTTCTTC. This translates into CASSVEPSGGFNEQFF.

This clonotype was seen a handful of times. This chain uses TRBV3-1 with TRBJ1-5; weak D call: TRBD1 (5 bases). Germline-derived CDR1 and CDR2 are LGHDT and YNNKEL (reference sequence). This CDR3 region has 15 residues. Trimming took off 2 bases at V and 1 base at J, with 9 bases between the two ends. The CDR3 sequence is CASSQSRDSNQPQHF. CDR3 sequence (DNA): TGTGCCAGCAGCCAAAGCCGGGACAGCAATCAGCCCCAGCATTTT. The whole variable domain, remainder taken from reference TRBV3-1 and TRBJ1-5, is DTAVSQTPKYLVTQMGNDKSIKCEQNLGHDTMYWYKQDSKKFLKIMFSYNNKELIINETVPNRFSPKSPDKAHLNLHINSLELGDSAVYFCASSQSRDSNQPQHFGDGTRLSIL.

This clonotype was counted ten times or more. This chain uses TRBV7-9 with TRBJ2-7; TRBD2 matches at 8 bases. The J segment lost 5 bases and the V segment lost 5 bases, leaving 11 bases of the junction unmatched. Germline loops: CDR1 SEHNR, CDR2 FQNEAQ (reference sequence). The CDR3 length is 15 residues. The chain's CDR3 is CASSPREAAVNEQYF. The CDR3 DNA follows: TGTGCCAGCAGCCCGCGGGAGGCCGCTGTGAACGAGCAGTACTTC.

The rearrangement joins TRBV11-2 to TRBJ2-3, with 10 nucleotides matching TRBD2. The V gene end was trimmed by 3 bases and the J gene end by 0 bases; junction bases not matched to a gene: 9. The CDR3 length is 18 residues. The V gene's germline CDR1 is SGHAT and CDR2 FQNNGV. As DNA, the CDR3 is TGTGCCAGCAGCTTTGGACTAGCGGATCAACCTAGCACAGATACGCAGTATTTT. Encoded protein: CASSFGLADQPSTDTQYF.

This clonotype was seen more than once but under ten times. The chain recombines TRBV3-1 with TRBJ2-1; 8 positions match TRBD2. After removal of 5 bases from V and 4 bases from J, the junction contained 10 bases not matched to a gene. This CDR3 has 16 residues. The V gene's germline CDR1 is LGHDT and CDR2 YNNKEL (reference sequence). The CDR3 sequence: CASSSPSGGGYNEQFF. DNA for the CDR3: TGTGCCAGCAGCTCCCCTTCGGGAGGGGGATACAATGAGCAGTTCTTC.

The chain employs TRBV7-9 and TRBJ1-1; D is unclear. V shed 6 bases and J shed 5 bases, with 7 bases lying between them. Germline-derived CDR1 and CDR2 are SEHNR and FQNEAQ (reference sequence). The CDR3 totals 11 residues. The CDR3 loop is CASRPTTEAFF. The CDR3 DNA reads TGTGCCAGCAGACCCACAACTGAAGCTTTCTTT.

This clonotype showed up just a few times. The chain is built from TRBV12-3 or TRBV12-4 and TRBJ1-6, with D possibly TRBD1 on 6 matching bases. V was shortened by 5 bases and J by 10 bases, with 15 bases between the two germline ends. The CDR3 contains 14 residues. In DNA form, the CDR3 reads TGTGCCAGCAGTACCGGGGGGGGCAACTCACCCCTCCACTTT. Translation: CASSTGGGNSPLHF.

This clonotype was seen just once. The final CDR3 position lacks the conserved phenylalanine or tryptophan, pointing to a likely read error. The V call is TRBV29-1, the J call TRBJ1-6; 8 bases match TRBD1. Germline-derived CDR1 and CDR2 are SQVTM and ANQGSEA. This CDR3 region has 13 residues. V dropped 7 bases and J dropped 7; count of bases not matched to a gene: 6. The CDR3 here is CSALTGGNSPLHS. CDR3 DNA sequence: TGCAGCGCCCTAACAGGGGGAAATTCACCCCTCCACTCT.

This clonotype showed up just a few times. The gene calls are TRBV5-5 and TRBJ1-1, with D unclear. From germline, CDR1 is SGHKS and CDR2 YYEKEE (reference sequence). Trimming stripped 3 bases from V and 7 bases from J, with 13 bases between. This CDR3 has 13 residues. In nucleotides, the CDR3 is TGTGCCAGCAGCTCCGGGATAGGCATTGAAGCTTTCTTT. Translation gives CASSSGIGIEAFF.

This clonotype has at least ten counts. V usage is TRBV12-3 or TRBV12-4 and J usage is TRBJ1-1; D remains unclear. Trimming pared 2 bases from V and 1 base from J, leaving 8 bases between. The CDR3 is 14 amino acids. CDR3 region: CASSLIGQNTEAFF. The CDR3 nucleotides read TGTGCCAGCAGTTTAATAGGTCAGAACACTGAAGCTTTCTTT.

This clonotype was counted between two and nine times. The chain links TRBV7-9 to TRBJ1-4, with 9 bases fitting TRBD1. CDR1 and CDR2 (germline): SEHNR, FQNEAQ (reference sequence). The J segment lost 8 bases and the V segment lost 5 bases, leaving 9 bases of the junction unmatched. The CDR3 loop spans 15 amino acids. Here the CDR3 DNA reads TGTGCCAGCAGCCCCCCGGGACAGGGAAACGAAAAACTGTTTTTT. It yields the protein CASSPPGQGNEKLFF. The whole variable domain, remainder taken from reference TRBV7-9 and TRBJ1-4, is DTGVSQNPRHKITKRGQNVTFRCDPISEHNRLYWYRQTLGQGPEFLTYFQNEAQLEKSRLLSDRFSAERPKGSFSTLEIQRTEQGDSAMYLCASSPPGQGNEKLFFGSGTQLSVL.

The table lists this clonotype with a few counts. This chain links TRBV7-2 with TRBJ2-5; possibly TRBD1 for D (6 bases). Deletions cut 5 bases from V and 5 bases from J, with 18 bases between. Germline V gives CDR1 SGHTA, CDR2 FQGNSA. This CDR3 has 15 residues. The CDR3 sequence is CASSPPRGVLETQYF. For the CDR3, the DNA is TGTGCCAGCAGCCCGCCCAGGGGTGTACTGGAGACCCAGTACTTC.

This clonotype was found many times. V usage is TRBV12-3 or TRBV12-4 and J usage is TRBJ2-1; 8 bases line up with TRBD1. The CDR3 has 13 residues. The trim removed 6 bases at V and 9 bases at J, leaving 7 bases unmatched. CDR3 nucleotide sequence: TGTGCCAGCAGCTGGGACAGGCCCAGTGAGCAGTTCTTC. Its translation: CASSWDRPSEQFF.

This clonotype was picked up a small number of times. V is TRBV4-3 and J is TRBJ1-2; TRBD1 matches at 9 bases. With 1 base clipped from V and 8 bases from J, the junction kept 8 bases outside the gene matches. Germline V lookup: CDR1 LGHNA, CDR2 YSLEER. The CDR3 totals 15 residues. CDR3 sequence: CASSQATGGRQGYTF. Here the CDR3 DNA reads TGCGCCAGCAGCCAAGCCACAGGGGGCCGGCAAGGCTACACCTTC.

This clonotype was seen many times. The chain combines TRBV20-1 with TRBJ2-7; weak D call: TRBD1 (6 bases). With 2 bases removed from V and 5 bases from J, the gap between germline ends came to 13 bases. The CDR3 sequence is 13 residues long. Germline-derived CDR1 and CDR2 are DFQATT and SNEGSKA (reference sequence). In DNA form, the CDR3 reads TGCAGTGCTAGAATCAGGGGTTTCAACGAGCAGTACTTC. It specifies CSARIRGFNEQYF.

The V gene is TRBV11-2, the J gene TRBJ2-7, with 7 bases fitting TRBD1. The CDR3 length is 14 residues. The V segment lost 1 base and the J segment 4 bases; nucleotides outside the gene matches: 4. CDR1 and CDR2 from the germline V gene are SGHAT and FQNNGV. The CDR3 reads CASSLAQGLYEQYF. As DNA, the CDR3 is TGTGCCAGCAGCTTAGCACAGGGGTTATACGAGCAGTACTTC.

This clonotype was seen ten or more times. The V call is TRBV11-2, the J call TRBJ1-2, with D possibly TRBD1 on 6 matching bases. Germline V gene lookup returns CDR1 SGHAT and CDR2 FQNNGV. CDR3 size: 13 residues. V shed 5 bases and J shed 4 bases, with 11 bases lying between them. CDR3 loop: CASSLQGSYGYTF. The DNA of the CDR3 is TGTGCCAGCAGCCTACAGGGAAGCTATGGCTACACCTTC.